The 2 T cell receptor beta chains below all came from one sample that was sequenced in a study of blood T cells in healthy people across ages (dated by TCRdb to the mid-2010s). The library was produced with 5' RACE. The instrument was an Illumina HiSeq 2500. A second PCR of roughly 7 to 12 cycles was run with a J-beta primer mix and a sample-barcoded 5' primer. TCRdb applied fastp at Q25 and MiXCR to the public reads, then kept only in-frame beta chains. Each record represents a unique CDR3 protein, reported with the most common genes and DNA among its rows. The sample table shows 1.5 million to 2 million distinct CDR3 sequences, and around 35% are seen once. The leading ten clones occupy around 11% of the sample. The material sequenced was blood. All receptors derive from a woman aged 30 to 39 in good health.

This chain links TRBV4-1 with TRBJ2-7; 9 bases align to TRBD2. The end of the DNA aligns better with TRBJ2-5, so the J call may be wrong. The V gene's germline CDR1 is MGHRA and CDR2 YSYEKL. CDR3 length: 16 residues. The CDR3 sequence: CASSRRSGGPGETQYF. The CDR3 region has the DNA TGCGCCAGCAGCCGAAGGAGCGGGGGGCCCGGAGAGACCCAGTACTTC.

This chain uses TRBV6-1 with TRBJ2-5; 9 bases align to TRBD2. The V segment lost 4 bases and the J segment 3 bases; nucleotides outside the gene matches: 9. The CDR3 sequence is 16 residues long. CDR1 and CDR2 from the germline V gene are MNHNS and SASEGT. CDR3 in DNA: TGTGCCAGCAGTGTGGCGGCTAGCGGGGAGAAAGAGACCCAGTACTTC. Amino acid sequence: CASSVAASGEKETQYF.